The clone carrying this TCR beta chain has ten or more counts. Its antigen is unidentified. Using genomic DNA as the template, TCR beta VDJ and CDR3 profiling was carried out. One entry per CDR3 protein, called by TCRdb with MiXCR from the reads. Of roughly 500,000 distinct CDR3 sequences listed, under 40% are singletons. Trimming left V 3 bases short and J 0 bases short, with 8 bases between. The germline CDR1 and CDR2 sequences are SNHLY and FYNNEI. The CDR3 is 14 amino acids. It was patients with CD8+CD57+ cell expansion by flow cytometry who were chosen for sequencing. This entry is derived from a study of CD8+CD57+ T cells in acquired aplastic anemia. Study-level findings and limits: There were some 30 CD8+ CDR3 sequences that occurred in both patients and controls.

The V and J genes are TRBV2 and TRBJ1-2; no clear D gene. This TCR derives from a human donor with aplastic anemia. Sequencing was done on a sample of sorted CD4+, CD8+, or CD8+CD57+ T cells (not recorded which) from PBMCs. CDR3 nucleotides: TGTGCCAGCAGTGACTTAGGATCTAACTATGGCTACACCTTC. It specifies CASSDLGSNYGYTF.